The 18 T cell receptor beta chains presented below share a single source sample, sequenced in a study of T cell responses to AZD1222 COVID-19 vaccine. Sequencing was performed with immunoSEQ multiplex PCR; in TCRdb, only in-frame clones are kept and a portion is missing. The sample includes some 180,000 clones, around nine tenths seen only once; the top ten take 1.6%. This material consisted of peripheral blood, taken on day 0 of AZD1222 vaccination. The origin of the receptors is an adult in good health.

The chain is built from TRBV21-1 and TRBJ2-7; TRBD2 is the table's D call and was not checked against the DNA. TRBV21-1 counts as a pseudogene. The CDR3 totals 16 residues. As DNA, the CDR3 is TGTGCCAGCAGCAACACCGTTGGGGGGGATATATACGAGCAGTACTTC. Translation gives CASSNTVGGDIYEQYF.

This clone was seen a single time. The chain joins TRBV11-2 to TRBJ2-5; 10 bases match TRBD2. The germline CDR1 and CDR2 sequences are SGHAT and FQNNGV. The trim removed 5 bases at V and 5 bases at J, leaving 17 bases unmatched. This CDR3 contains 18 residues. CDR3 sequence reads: CASSPGTSGRAVRETQYF. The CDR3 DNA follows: TGTGCCAGCAGCCCCGGGACCAGCGGGAGGGCCGTACGGGAGACCCAGTACTTC.

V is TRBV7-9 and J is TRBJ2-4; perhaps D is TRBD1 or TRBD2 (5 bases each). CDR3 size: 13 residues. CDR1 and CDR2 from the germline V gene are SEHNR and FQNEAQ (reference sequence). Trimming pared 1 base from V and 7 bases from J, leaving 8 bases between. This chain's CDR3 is CASSLGGVNIQYF. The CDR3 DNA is TGTGCCAGCAGCTTAGGAGGGGTGAACATTCAGTACTTC.

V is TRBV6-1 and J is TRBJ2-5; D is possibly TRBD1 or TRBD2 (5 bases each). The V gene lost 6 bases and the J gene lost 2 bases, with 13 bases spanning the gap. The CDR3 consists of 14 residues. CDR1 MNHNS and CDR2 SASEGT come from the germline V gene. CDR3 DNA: TGTGCCAGCAGAGGGACGCACCCTCAAGAGACCCAGTACTTC. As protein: CASRGTHPQETQYF.

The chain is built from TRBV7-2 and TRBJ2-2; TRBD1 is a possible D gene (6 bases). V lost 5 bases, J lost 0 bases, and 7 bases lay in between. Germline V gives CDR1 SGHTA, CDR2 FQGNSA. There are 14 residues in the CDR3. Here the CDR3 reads CASSRDTNTGELFF. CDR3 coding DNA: TGTGCCAGCAGCCGGGACACGAACACCGGGGAGCTGTTTTTT.

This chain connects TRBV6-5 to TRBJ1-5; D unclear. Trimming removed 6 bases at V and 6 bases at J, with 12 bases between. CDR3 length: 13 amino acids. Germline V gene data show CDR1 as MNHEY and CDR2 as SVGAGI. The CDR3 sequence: CASSPGRLQPQHF. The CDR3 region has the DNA TGTGCCAGCAGCCCCGGGAGGCTTCAGCCCCAGCATTTT.

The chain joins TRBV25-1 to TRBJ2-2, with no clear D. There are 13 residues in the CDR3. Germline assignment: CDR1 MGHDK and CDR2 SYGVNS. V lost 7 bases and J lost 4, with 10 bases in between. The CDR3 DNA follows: TGTGCCAGCATCCGGCATTCCACCGGGGAGCTGTTTTTT. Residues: CASIRHSTGELFF.

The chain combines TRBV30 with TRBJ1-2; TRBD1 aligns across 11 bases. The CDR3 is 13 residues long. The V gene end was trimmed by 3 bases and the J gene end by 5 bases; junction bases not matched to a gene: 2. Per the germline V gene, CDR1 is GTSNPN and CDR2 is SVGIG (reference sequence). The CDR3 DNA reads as TGTGCCTGGAGCCGGGACAGGGGGTATGGCTACACCTTC. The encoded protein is CAWSRDRGYGYTF.

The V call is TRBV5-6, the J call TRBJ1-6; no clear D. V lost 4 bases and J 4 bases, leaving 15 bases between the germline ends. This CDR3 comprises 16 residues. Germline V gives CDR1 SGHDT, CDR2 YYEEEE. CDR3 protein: CASSHQGRTYNSPLHF. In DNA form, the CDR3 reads TGTGCCAGCAGCCACCAAGGGCGGACGTATAATTCACCCCTCCACTTT.

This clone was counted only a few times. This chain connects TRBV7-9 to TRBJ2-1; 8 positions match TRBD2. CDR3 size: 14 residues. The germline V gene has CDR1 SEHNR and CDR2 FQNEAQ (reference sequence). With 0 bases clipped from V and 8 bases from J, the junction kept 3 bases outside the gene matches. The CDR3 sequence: CASSLASGMDEQFF. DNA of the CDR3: TGTGCCAGCAGCTTAGCTAGCGGGATGGATGAGCAGTTCTTC.

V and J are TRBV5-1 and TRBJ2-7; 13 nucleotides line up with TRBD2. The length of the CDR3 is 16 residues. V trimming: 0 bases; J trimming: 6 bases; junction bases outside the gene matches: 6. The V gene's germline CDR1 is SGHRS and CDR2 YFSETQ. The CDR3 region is CASSLGLAGGSGEQYF. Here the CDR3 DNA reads TGCGCCAGCAGCTTGGGACTAGCGGGGGGATCCGGCGAGCAGTACTTC.

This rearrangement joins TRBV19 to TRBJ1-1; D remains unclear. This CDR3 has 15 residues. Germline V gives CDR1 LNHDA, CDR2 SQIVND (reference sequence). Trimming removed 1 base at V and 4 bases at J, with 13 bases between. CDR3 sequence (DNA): TGTGCCAGTAGTATAGCTCTCAGGAAAAGCACTGAAGCTTTCTTT. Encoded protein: CASSIALRKSTEAFF. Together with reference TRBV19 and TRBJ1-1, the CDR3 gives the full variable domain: DGGITQSPKYLFRKEGQNVTLSCEQNLNHDAMYWYRQDPGQGLRLIYYSQIVNDFQKGDIAEGYSVSREKKESFPLTVTSAQKNPTAFYLCASSIALRKSTEAFFGQGTRLTVV.

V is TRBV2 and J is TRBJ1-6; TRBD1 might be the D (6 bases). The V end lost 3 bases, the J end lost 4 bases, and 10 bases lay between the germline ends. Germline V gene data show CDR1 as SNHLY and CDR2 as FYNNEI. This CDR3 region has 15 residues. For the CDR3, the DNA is TGTGCCAGCAGTGATACCGGACAGTATAATTCACCCCTCCACTTT. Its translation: CASSDTGQYNSPLHF. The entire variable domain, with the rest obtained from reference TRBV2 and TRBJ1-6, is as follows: EPEVTQTPSHQVTQMGQEVILRCVPISNHLYFYWYRQILGQKVEFLVSFYNNEISEKSEIFDDQFSVERPDGSNFTLKIRSTKLEDSAMYFCASSDTGQYNSPLHFGNGTRLTVT.

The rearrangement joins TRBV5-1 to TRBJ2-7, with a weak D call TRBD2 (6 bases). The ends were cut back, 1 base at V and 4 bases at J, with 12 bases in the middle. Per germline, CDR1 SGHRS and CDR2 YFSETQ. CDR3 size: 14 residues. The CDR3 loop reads CASSLRGTPYEQYF. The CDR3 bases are TGCGCCAGCAGCTTGCGGGGGACCCCTTACGAGCAGTACTTC. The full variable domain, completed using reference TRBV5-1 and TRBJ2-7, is KAGVTQTPRYLIKTRGQQVTLSCSPISGHRSVSWYQQTPGQGLQFLFEYFSETQRNKGNFPGRFSGRQFSNSRSEMNVSTLELGDSALYLCASSLRGTPYEQYFGPGTRLTVT.

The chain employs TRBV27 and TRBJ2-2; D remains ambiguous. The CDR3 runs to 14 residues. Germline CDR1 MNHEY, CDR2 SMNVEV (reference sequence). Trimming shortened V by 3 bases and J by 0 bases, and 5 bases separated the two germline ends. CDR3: CASSLGANTGELFF. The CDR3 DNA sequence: TGTGCCAGCAGTTTGGGTGCGAACACCGGGGAGCTGTTTTTT.

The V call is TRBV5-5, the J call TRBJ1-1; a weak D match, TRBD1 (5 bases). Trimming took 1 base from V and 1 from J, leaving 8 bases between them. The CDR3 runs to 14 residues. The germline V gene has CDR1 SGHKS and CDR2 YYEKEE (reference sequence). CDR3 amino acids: CASSLTDTNTEAFF. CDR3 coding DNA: TGTGCCAGCAGCTTGACGGACACGAACACTGAAGCTTTCTTT.

The DNA for the CDR3 is TGTGCCAGCAGCGGGGCCTCCGGGACAGAGGGCACTGAAGCTTTCTTT. It yields the protein CASSGASGTEGTEAFF. The chain carries TRBV9 and TRBJ1-1; 7 bases fit TRBD1. The V and J ends lost 3 bases and 4 bases, in that order; junction bases with no gene match: 12. This CDR3 is built from 16 residues. The germline CDR1 and CDR2 sequences are SGDLS and YYNGEE.

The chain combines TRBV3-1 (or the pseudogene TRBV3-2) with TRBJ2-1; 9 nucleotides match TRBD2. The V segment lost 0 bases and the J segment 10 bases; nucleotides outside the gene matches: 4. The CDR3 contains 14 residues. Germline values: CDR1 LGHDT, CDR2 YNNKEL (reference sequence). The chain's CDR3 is CASSQEGLAREQFF. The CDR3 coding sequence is TGTGCCAGCAGCCAAGAGGGACTAGCACGAGAGCAGTTCTTC.